This T cell receptor beta chain was sequenced in a study of T-cell reconstitution after alpha-beta-depleted transplantation in children. The ends were cut back, 4 bases at V and 7 bases at J, with 13 bases in the middle. The germline CDR1 and CDR2 sequences are SEHNR and FQNEAQ (reference sequence). CDR3 length: 13 residues. Unique molecular identifiers were used to barcode this TCRbeta library. TCRdb re-analysed the PCR reads in MiXCR, keeping a single row per CDR3 protein. The data hold 610,000 or so distinct CDR3 sequences, with 25% to 30% observed a single time. This sequence joins TRBV7-9 and TRBJ1-1; perhaps TRBD1 as D (6 bases). The receptor's source is a boy in the first two years of life with Wiskott-Aldrich syndrome, due to receive a stem cell transplant. The source material was PBMCs, sampled before TCRalphabeta/CD19-depleted stem cell transplant. CDR3 sequence reads: CASSSQGGSEAFF. DNA for the CDR3: TGTGCCAGCAGCTCACAGGGAGGGAGTGAAGCTTTCTTT. Using reference TRBV7-9 and TRBJ1-1 for the parts outside the CDR3, the full variable domain is DTGVSQNPRHKITKRGQNVTFRCDPISEHNRLYWYRQTLGQGPEFLTYFQNEAQLEKSRLLSDRFSAERPKGSFSTLEIQRTEQGDSAMYLCASSSQGGSEAFFGQGTRLTVV.